This TCR beta chain came from a study of blood T cells in healthy people across ages. Alongside a J-beta primer mix, a sample-barcoded 5' primer served in a second PCR lasting roughly 7 to 11 cycles. TCRdb redid the calling of the 5' RACE reads with MiXCR, one entry per CDR3 protein. This sample has approximately 780,000 distinct CDR3 sequences, with about a quarter found just once. The CDR3 is 16 residues long. V lost 3 bases, J lost 2 bases, and 8 bases stayed unmatched. Germline loops: CDR1 SGHTA, CDR2 FQGNSA. This clonotype was seen a handful of times. This sample also belongs to another study, concerning T cells of mothers and their children.

Material: blood. This rearrangement joins TRBV7-2 to TRBJ1-2; 8 bases fit TRBD1. The sequence derives from a boy aged 5-17 years in good health. CDR3 sequence (DNA): TGTGCCAGCAGCTTGCCCGGGACAGGCCTAAACTATGGCTACACCTTC. Its translation: CASSLPGTGLNYGYTF.